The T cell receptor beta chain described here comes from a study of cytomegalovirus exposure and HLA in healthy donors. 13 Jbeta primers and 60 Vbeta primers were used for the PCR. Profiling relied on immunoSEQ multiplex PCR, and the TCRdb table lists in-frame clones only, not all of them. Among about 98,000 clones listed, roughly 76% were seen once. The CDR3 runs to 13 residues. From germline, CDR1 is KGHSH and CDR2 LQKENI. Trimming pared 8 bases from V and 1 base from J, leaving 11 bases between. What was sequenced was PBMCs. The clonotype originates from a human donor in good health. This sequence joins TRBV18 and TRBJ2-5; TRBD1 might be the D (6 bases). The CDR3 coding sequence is TGTGCCAGCGGAATGGGGGCCCAAGAGACCCAGTACTTC. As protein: CASGMGAQETQYF.